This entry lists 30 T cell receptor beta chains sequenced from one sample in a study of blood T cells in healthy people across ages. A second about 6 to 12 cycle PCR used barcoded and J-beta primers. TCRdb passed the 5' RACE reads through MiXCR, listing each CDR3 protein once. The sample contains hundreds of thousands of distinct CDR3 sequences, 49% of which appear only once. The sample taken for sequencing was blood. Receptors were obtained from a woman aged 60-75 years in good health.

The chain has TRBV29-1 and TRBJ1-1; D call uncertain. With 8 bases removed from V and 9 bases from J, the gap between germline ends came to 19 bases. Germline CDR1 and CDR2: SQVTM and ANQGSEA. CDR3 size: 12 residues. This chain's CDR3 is CSYNTATAQAFF. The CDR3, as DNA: TGCAGCTACAACACAGCAACGGCCCAAGCTTTCTTT.

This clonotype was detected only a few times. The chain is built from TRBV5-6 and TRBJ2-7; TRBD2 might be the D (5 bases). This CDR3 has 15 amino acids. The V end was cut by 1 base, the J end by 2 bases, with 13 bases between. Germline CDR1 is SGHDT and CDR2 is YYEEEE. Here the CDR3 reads CASSLKPGIPYEQYF. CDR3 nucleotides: TGTGCCAGCAGCTTGAAGCCGGGAATCCCCTACGAGCAGTACTTC.

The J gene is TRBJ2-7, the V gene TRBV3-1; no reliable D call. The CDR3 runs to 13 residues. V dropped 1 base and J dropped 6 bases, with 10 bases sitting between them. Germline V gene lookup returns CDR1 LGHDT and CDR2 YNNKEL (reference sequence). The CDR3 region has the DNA TGTGCCAGCAGCCAAGGAAGCGTCGGCGAGCAGTACTTC. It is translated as CASSQGSVGEQYF.

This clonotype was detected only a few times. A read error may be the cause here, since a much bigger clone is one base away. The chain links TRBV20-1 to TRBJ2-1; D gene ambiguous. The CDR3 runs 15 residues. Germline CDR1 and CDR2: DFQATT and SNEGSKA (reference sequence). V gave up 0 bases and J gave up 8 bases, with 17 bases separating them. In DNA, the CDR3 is TGCAGTGCTAGAGATTTTGAGTGGGCTAGGGATGAGCAGTTCTTC. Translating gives CSARDFEWARDEQFF.

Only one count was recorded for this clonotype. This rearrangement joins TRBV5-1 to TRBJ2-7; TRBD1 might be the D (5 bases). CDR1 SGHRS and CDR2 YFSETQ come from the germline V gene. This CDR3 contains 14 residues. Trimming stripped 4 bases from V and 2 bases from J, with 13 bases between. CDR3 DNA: TGCGCCAGCAGCCCGGAAGGGGCTACCTACGAGCAGTACTTC. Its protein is CASSPEGATYEQYF.

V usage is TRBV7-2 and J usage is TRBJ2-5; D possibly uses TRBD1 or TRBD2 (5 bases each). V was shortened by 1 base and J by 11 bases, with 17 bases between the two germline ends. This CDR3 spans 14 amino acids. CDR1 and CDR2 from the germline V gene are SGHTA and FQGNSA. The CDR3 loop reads CASSLGGPRNEQYF. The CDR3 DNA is TGTGCCAGCAGCTTAGGGGGACCTCGGAATGAGCAGTACTTC.

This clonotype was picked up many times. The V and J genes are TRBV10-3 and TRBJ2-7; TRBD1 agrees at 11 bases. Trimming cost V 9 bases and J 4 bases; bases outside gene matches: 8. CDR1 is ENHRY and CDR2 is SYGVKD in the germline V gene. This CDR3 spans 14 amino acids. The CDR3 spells CAITRDRGRYEQYF. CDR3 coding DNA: TGTGCCATTACCCGGGACAGGGGGAGGTACGAGCAGTACTTC.

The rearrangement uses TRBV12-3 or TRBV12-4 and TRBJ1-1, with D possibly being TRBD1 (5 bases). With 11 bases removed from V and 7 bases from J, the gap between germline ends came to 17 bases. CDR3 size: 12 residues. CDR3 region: CACGRQRGEAFF. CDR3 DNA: TGTGCCTGCGGCCGACAGAGAGGTGAAGCTTTCTTT.

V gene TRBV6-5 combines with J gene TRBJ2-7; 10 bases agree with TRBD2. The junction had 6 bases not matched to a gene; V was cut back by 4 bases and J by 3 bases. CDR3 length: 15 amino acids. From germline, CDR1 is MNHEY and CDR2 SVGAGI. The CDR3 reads CASSFKLAGHYEQYF. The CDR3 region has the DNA TGTGCCAGCAGTTTCAAACTAGCGGGACACTACGAGCAGTACTTC.

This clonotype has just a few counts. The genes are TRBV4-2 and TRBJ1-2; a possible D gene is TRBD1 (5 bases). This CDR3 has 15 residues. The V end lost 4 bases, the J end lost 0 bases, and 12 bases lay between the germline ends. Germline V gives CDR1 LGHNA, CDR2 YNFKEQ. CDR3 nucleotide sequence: TGTGCCAGCAGCCGCCGGGACTCCTCTAACTATGGCTACACCTTC. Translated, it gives CASSRRDSSNYGYTF.

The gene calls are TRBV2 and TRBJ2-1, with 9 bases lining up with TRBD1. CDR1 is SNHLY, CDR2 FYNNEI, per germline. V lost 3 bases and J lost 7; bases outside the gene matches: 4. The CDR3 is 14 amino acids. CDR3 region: CASSDPTGGNEQFF. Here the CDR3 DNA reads TGTGCCAGCAGTGACCCGACAGGGGGGAATGAGCAGTTCTTC.

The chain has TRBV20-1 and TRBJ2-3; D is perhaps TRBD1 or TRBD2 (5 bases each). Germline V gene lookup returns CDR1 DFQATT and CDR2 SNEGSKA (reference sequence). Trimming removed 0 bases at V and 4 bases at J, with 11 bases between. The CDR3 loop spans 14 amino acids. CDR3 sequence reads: CSARDAQGPDTQYF. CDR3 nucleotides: TGCAGTGCTAGAGATGCCCAGGGACCAGATACGCAGTATTTT.

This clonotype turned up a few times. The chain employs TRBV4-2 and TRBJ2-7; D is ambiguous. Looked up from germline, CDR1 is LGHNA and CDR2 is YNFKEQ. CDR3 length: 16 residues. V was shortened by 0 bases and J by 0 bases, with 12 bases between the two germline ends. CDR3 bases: TGTGCCAGCAGCCAAGACCTAGAGAGGAGCTCCTACGAGCAGTACTTC. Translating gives CASSQDLERSSYEQYF.

CDR3 nucleotide sequence: TGTGCCAGCAGCCCCAGGGCCGTGAGCTCCTACGAGCAGTACTTC. Protein product: CASSPRAVSSYEQYF. V usage is TRBV7-2 and J usage is TRBJ2-7; perhaps TRBD1 as D (5 bases). The CDR3 has 15 residues. CDR1 and CDR2 from the germline V gene are SGHTA and FQGNSA. Trimming stripped 5 bases from V and 0 bases from J, with 14 bases between.

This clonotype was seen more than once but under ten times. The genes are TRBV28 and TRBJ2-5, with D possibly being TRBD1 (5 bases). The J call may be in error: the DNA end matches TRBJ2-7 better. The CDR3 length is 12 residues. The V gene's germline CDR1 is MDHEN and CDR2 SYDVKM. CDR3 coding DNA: TGTGCCAGCCAGGGTCGAGGCTACGAGCAGTACTTC. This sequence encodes CASQGRGYEQYF.

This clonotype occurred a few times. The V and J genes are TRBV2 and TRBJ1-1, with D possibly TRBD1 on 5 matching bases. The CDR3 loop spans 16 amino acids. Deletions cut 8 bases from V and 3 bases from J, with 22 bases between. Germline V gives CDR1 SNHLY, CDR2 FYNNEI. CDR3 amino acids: CASGITEGIFHTEAFF. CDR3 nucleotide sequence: TGTGCCAGCGGCATTACTGAGGGGATTTTCCACACTGAAGCTTTCTTT. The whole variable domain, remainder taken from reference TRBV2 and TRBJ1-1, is EPEVTQTPSHQVTQMGQEVILRCVPISNHLYFYWYRQILGQKVEFLVSFYNNEISEKSEIFDDQFSVERPDGSNFTLKIRSTKLEDSAMYFCASGITEGIFHTEAFFGQGTRLTVV.

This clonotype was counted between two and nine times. This CDR3 is CSALGDSTYEQYF. CDR3 in DNA: TGCAGTGCCCTAGGGGACTCGACCTACGAGCAGTACTTC. The genes are TRBV20-1 and TRBJ2-7; perhaps TRBD2 as D (6 bases). The CDR3 consists of 13 residues. The germline gives CDR1 DFQATT, CDR2 SNEGSKA (reference sequence). V was trimmed by 6 bases and J by 2 bases, leaving 14 bases between them.

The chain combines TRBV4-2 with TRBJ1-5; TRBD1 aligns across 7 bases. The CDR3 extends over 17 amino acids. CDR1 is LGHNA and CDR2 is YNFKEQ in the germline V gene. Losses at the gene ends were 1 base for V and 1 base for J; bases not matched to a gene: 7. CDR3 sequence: CASSQGAGTVSNQPQHF. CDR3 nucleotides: TGTGCCAGCAGCCAAGGGGCCGGGACAGTGAGCAATCAGCCCCAGCATTTT.

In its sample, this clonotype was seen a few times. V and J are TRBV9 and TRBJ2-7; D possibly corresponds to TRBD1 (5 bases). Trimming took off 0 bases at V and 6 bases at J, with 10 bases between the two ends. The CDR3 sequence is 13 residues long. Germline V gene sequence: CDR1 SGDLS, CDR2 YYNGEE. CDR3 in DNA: TGTGCCAGCAGCGTAGCTACAGGTGGCGAGCAGTACTTC. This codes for CASSVATGGEQYF.

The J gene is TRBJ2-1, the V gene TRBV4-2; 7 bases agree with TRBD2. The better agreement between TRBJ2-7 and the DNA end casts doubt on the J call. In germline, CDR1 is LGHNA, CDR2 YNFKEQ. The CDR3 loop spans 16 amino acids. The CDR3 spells CASSSAGERSYNEQYF. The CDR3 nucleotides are TGTGCCAGCAGCTCCGCGGGAGAGAGGTCCTACAATGAGCAGTACTTC.

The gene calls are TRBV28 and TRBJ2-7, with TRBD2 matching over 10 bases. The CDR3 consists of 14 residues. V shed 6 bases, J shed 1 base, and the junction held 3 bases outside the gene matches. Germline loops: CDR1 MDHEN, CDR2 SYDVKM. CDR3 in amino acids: CASSLAGESYEQYF. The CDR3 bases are TGTGCCAGCAGCCTAGCGGGAGAGTCCTACGAGCAGTACTTC.

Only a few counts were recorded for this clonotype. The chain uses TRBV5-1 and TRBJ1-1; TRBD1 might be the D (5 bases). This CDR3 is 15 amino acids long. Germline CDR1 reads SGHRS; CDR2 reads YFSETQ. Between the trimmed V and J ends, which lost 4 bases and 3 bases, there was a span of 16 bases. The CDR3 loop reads CASSPPHRTHTEAFF. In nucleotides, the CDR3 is TGCGCCAGCAGCCCCCCCCACAGGACGCACACTGAAGCTTTCTTT.

Here the CDR3 DNA reads TGTGCCAGCCAGGATCCCTCTGGAAACACCATATATTTT. Translating gives CASQDPSGNTIYF. J is TRBJ1-3 and V is TRBV4-2, with D unresolved. The V end lost 8 bases, the J end lost 0 bases, and 8 bases lay between the germline ends. The CDR3 extends over 13 amino acids. Germline-derived CDR1 and CDR2 are LGHNA and YNFKEQ.

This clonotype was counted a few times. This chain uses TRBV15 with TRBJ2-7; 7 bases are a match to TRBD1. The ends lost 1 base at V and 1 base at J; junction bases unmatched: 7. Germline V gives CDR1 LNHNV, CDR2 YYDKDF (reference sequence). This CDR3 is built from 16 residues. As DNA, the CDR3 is TGTGCCACCAGCAGAGCACAGGGGCCTCTATCCTACGAGCAGTACTTC. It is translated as CATSRAQGPLSYEQYF.

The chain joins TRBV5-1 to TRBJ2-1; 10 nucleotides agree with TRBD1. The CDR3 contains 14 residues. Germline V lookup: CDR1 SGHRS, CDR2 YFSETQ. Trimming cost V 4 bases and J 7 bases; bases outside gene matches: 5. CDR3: CASSRRTGGNEQFF. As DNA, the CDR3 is TGCGCCAGCAGCCGAAGGACAGGGGGAAATGAGCAGTTCTTC.

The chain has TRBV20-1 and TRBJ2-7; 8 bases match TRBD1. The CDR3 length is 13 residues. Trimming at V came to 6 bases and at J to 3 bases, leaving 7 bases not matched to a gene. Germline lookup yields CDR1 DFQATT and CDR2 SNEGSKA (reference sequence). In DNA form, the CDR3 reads TGCAGTGCCCCGGGACAGGACTTCTACGAGCAGTACTTC. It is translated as CSAPGQDFYEQYF.

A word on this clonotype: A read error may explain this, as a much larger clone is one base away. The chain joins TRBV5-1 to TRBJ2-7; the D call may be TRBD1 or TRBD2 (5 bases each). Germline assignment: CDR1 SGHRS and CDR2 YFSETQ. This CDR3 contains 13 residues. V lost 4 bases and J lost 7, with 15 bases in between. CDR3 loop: CASSPGADNEQYF. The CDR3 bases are TGCGCCAGCAGCCCCGGGGCCGACAATGAGCAGTACTTC.

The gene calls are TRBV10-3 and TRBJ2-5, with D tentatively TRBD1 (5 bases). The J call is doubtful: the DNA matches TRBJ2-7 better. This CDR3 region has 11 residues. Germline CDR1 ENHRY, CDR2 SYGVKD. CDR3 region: CAISATGEQYF. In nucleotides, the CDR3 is TGTGCCATCAGTGCAACAGGCGAGCAGTACTTC.

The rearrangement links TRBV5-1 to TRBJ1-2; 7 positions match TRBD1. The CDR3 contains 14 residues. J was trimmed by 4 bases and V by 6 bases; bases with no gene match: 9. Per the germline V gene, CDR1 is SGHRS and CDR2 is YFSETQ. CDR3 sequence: CASNEGAFGYGYTF. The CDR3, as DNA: TGCGCCAGCAATGAGGGGGCGTTTGGCTATGGCTACACCTTC.

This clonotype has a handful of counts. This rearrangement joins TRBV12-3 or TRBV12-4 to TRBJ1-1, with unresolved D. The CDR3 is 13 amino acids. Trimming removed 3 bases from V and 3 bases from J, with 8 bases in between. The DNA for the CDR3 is TGTGCCAGCAGTTTGGGCACCCACACTGAAGCTTTCTTT. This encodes CASSLGTHTEAFF.